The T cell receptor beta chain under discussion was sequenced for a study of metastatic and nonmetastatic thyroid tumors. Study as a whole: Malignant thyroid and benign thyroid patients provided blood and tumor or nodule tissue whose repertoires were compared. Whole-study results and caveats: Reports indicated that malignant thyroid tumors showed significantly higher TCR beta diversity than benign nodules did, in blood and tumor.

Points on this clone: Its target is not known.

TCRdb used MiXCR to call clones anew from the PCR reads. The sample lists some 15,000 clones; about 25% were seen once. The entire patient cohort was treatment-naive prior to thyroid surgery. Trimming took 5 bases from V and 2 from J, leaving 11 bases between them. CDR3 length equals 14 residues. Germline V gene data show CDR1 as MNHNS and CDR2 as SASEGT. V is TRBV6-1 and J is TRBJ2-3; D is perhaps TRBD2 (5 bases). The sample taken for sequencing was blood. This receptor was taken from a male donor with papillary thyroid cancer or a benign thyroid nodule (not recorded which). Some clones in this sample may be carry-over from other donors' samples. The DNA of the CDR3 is TGTGCCAGCAGTCTGCGTCGGGACACAGATACGCAGTATTTT. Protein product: CASSLRRDTDTQYF.